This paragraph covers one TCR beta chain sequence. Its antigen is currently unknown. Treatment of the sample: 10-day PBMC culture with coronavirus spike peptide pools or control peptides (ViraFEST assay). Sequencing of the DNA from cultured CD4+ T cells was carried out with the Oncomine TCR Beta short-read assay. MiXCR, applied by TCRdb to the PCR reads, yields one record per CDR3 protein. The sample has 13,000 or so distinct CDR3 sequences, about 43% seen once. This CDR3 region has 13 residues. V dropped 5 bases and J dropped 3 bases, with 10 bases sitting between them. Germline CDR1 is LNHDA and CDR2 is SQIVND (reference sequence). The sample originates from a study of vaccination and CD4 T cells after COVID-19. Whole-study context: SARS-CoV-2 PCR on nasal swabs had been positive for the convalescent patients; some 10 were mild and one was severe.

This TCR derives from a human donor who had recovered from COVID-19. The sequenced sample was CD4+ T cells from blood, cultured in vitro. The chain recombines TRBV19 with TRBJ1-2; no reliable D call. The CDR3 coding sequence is TGTGCCAGTAGTGTTGACGGGGACTATGGCTACACCTTC. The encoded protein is CASSVDGDYGYTF.